This T cell receptor beta chain was recorded in a study of cytotoxic CD8 clonotypes in ibrutinib-treated CLL. As for the study in general: Recorded responses included 24 partial and 2 complete; following median approximately six years, approximately 15 stayed remitted and about twelve progressed. With a range of 6 to 36, the median treatment time before response samples were taken was eleven to twelve months.

The CDR3 is made up of 15 amino acids. From germline, CDR1 is SGHRS and CDR2 YFSETQ. The germline V and J ends were trimmed by 1 base and 0 bases, with 7 bases remaining between them. A few counts support this clone. This table comes from immunoSEQ multiplex PCR, and its TCRdb copy is limited to in-frame clones, with some not included. The repertoire holds 20,000 to 30,000 clones, with about two thirds as singletons. The V gene is TRBV5-1, the J gene TRBJ2-2, with a tentative D call TRBD1 (5 bases). This specimen consisted of PBMCs, obtained after 24 months of ibrutinib treatment. The receptor's source is a human donor with chronic lymphocytic leukemia. CDR3 coding DNA: TGCGCCAGCAGCTTGACAGGCCCGAACACCGGGGAGCTGTTTTTT. Translation: CASSLTGPNTGELFF.